The present TCR beta chain was sequenced within a study of OX40 agonist ivuxolimab in advanced cancers. Study-wide points: The authors also found low normalized T-cell clonal expansion in some nonresponders.

As to this clone: Antigen: not known.

Repertoires were generated with immunoSEQ multiplex PCR, while TCRdb's copy carries only in-frame clones and drops some. The sample lists some 130,000 clones; roughly nine tenths were seen once. V lost 1 base and J lost 2, with 12 bases in between. CDR3 length: 15 amino acids. Germline V lookup: CDR1 LGHNA, CDR2 YNFKEQ. This specimen consisted of CD4+ or CD8+ T cells sorted from blood, obtained in a trial of the OX40 agonist ivuxolimab. This receptor was identified in an adult with an advanced solid tumor such as melanoma, head and neck, liver or kidney cancer. J is TRBJ2-7 and V is TRBV4-2; perhaps TRBD2 as D (6 bases). The CDR3 DNA reads TGTGCCAGCAGCCAAGGGGGACTCCTGACCTACGAGCAGTACTTC. Translating it yields CASSQGGLLTYEQYF.